What follows are 19 T cell receptor beta chains derived from one specimen sequenced in a study of blood T cell repertoires in COVID-19. Clones were sequenced by immunoSEQ multiplex PCR, and TCRdb holds only the in-frame ones, with some missing. The table has over 90,000 clones, around four fifths seen once; the top ten hold 9.5% to 10%. Specimen: peripheral blood. Receptors were obtained from a man aged 40-55 years with active or convalescent COVID-19.

The rearrangement uses TRBV5-6 and TRBJ2-3; unclear D gene. V gave up 1 base and J gave up 2 bases, with 11 bases separating them. CDR3 size: 15 residues. Germline V gene data show CDR1 as SGHDT and CDR2 as YYEEEE. The CDR3 reads CASSLSRGLTDTQYF. DNA of the CDR3: TGTGCCAGCAGCTTGTCGCGCGGCCTCACAGATACGCAGTATTTT.

This clone has a single count. The rearrangement uses TRBV21-1 and TRBJ2-3; the table names TRBD2, a call not compared with the DNA. TRBV21-1 is given as a pseudogene. CDR3 size: 20 residues. In nucleotides, the CDR3 is TGTGCCAGCAGCAAAGAGGGACGGTCTAGCGGGGGGGCCAGCACAGATACGCAGTATTTT. Its translation is CASSKEGRSSGGASTDTQYF.

This rearrangement joins TRBV5-1 to TRBJ2-5; 9 bases are shared with TRBD2. The CDR3 is 14 residues long. J lost 4 bases, V lost 2 bases, and 3 bases had no gene match. Germline V gives CDR1 SGHRS, CDR2 YFSETQ. CDR3 in amino acids: CASSLSGGSETQYF. The CDR3 region has the DNA TGCGCCAGCAGCTTAAGCGGGGGGTCAGAGACCCAGTACTTC.

The table lists this clone with a few counts. The rearrangement links TRBV3-1 (or the pseudogene TRBV3-2) to TRBJ1-2; tentative D call: TRBD1 (5 bases). The CDR3 contains 13 residues. The germline V gene has CDR1 LGHDT and CDR2 YNNKEL (reference sequence). The germline V and J ends were trimmed by 4 bases and 4 bases, with 10 bases remaining between them. CDR3 sequence: CASSLDSFYGYTF. CDR3 nucleotide sequence: TGTGCCAGCAGCCTTGACAGCTTCTATGGCTACACCTTC.

The V gene is TRBV4-3, the J gene TRBJ2-2, with 7 bases lining up with TRBD2. Germline lookup yields CDR1 LGHNA and CDR2 YSLEER. This CDR3 has 17 amino acids. Unmatched junction bases numbered 9, after V lost 0 bases and J lost 5 bases. The CDR3 coding sequence is TGCGCCAGCAGCCAAGATAGGAGCCGGGGGGATACCGGGGAGCTGTTTTTT. Its protein is CASSQDRSRGDTGELFF.

Points on this clone: A junction end diverges from the germline sequence, so it may reflect a read error. The chain has TRBV7-2 and TRBJ2-2; a weak D match, TRBD1 (5 bases). This CDR3 contains 14 residues. Germline V gene lookup returns CDR1 SGHTA and CDR2 FQGNSA. The CDR3 DNA is TGTGCCAGCACCTTAGGGGCCCACACCGGGGAGCTGTTTTTT. Translation gives CASTLGAHTGELFF. Filled out from reference TRBV7-2 and TRBJ2-2, the complete variable domain reads GAGVSQSPSNKVTEKGKDVELRCDPISGHTALYWYRQSLGQGLEFLIYFQGNSAPDKSGLPSDRFSAERTGGSVSTLTIQRTQQEDSAVYLCASTLGAHTGELFFGEGSRLTVL.

The J gene is TRBJ1-5, the V gene TRBV6-1; D not resolved. The CDR3 is made up of 16 amino acids. The germline V gene encodes CDR1 MNHNS and CDR2 SASEGT. Trimming left V 3 bases short and J 1 base short, with 13 bases between. CDR3 nucleotides: TGTGCCAGCAGTGATAGGCGGGGAGTGAGCAATCAGCCCCAGCATTTT. It codes for CASSDRRGVSNQPQHF.

This rearrangement joins TRBV30 to TRBJ1-1, with D possibly TRBD1 on 5 matching bases. The CDR3 runs 14 residues. From germline, CDR1 is GTSNPN and CDR2 SVGIG (reference sequence). Between the trimmed V and J ends, which lost 1 base and 1 base, there was a span of 10 bases. Here the CDR3 DNA reads TGTGCCTGGAGTGATGGGGGGTGGAACACTGAAGCTTTCTTT. Translating it yields CAWSDGGWNTEAFF. The full variable domain, with the rest looked up from reference TRBV30 and TRBJ1-1, is SQTIHQWPATLVQPVGSPLSLECTVEGTSNPNLYWYRQAAGRGLQLLFYSVGIGQISSEVPQNLSASRPQDRQFILSSKKLLLSDSGFYLCAWSDGGWNTEAFFGQGTRLTVV.

This chain joins TRBV6-5 and TRBJ2-1; D is unresolved. CDR3 size: 14 residues. Germline values: CDR1 MNHEY, CDR2 SVGAGI. V lost 4 bases and J 5 bases, leaving 12 bases between the germline ends. CDR3 in DNA: TGTGCCAGCAGTTCCCGGTGGCGGAACAATGAGCAGTTCTTC. It yields the protein CASSSRWRNNEQFF.

This clone was seen only once. The chain links TRBV15 to TRBJ1-1; TRBD1 agrees at 7 bases. The CDR3 consists of 15 residues. The germline gives CDR1 LNHNV, CDR2 YYDKDF (reference sequence). The junction had 6 bases not matched to a gene; V was cut back by 0 bases and J by 5 bases. The CDR3 region has the DNA TGTGCCACCAGCAGAGAAGGCAGGGGGACAACTGAAGCTTTCTTT. It encodes CATSREGRGTTEAFF.

This chain connects TRBV30 to TRBJ2-1; 10 bases line up with TRBD2. Trimming took 5 bases from V and 5 from J; bases not matched to a gene: 15. This CDR3 is built from 17 residues. Germline V gene data show CDR1 as GTSNPN and CDR2 as SVGIG (reference sequence). This CDR3 is CAWHPTERGGPNNEQFF. The CDR3 DNA follows: TGTGCCTGGCACCCAACGGAGCGGGGGGGCCCCAACAATGAGCAGTTCTTC. Looking up the rest from reference TRBV30 and TRBJ2-1 gives the full variable domain: SQTIHQWPATLVQPVGSPLSLECTVEGTSNPNLYWYRQAAGRGLQLLFYSVGIGQISSEVPQNLSASRPQDRQFILSSKKLLLSDSGFYLCAWHPTERGGPNNEQFFGPGTRLTVL.

V gene TRBV5-4 combines with J gene TRBJ2-3, with 7 bases matching TRBD1. The length of the CDR3 is 15 residues. V lost 2 bases to trimming and J lost 2 bases; unmatched junction nucleotides: 5. The germline gives CDR1 SGHNT, CDR2 YYREEE (reference sequence). The CDR3, as DNA: TGTGCCAGCAGCTTAGGGGGCCCTTTCACAGATACGCAGTATTTT. Its translation is CASSLGGPFTDTQYF.

The V and J genes are TRBV27 and TRBJ1-6; 7 bases agree with TRBD1. Trimming cost V 4 bases and J 2 bases; bases outside gene matches: 5. CDR3 length equals 16 residues. From germline, CDR1 is MNHEY and CDR2 SMNVEV (reference sequence). For the CDR3, the DNA is TGTGCCAGCAGTTCAGGGGGAATGCCCTATAATTCACCCCTCCACTTT. Protein sequence: CASSSGGMPYNSPLHF.

This chain uses TRBV6-5 with TRBJ1-1; D is unresolved. V lost 0 bases and J 6 bases, leaving 11 bases between the germline ends. CDR1 and CDR2 (germline): MNHEY, SVGAGI. The CDR3 is 14 amino acids. This CDR3 is CASSYSAGMSEAFF. In nucleotides, the CDR3 is TGTGCCAGCAGTTACTCGGCTGGTATGTCTGAAGCTTTCTTT.

This rearrangement joins TRBV7-9 to TRBJ2-3; TRBD2 aligns across 15 bases. CDR1 and CDR2 (germline): SEHNR, FQNEAQ (reference sequence). The CDR3 is 18 residues long. J lost 5 bases, V lost 6 bases, and 12 bases had no gene match. CDR3 DNA sequence: TGTGCCAGCAGGAGGACTCGGACTAGCGGGGGGGAGGTAGATACGCAGTATTTT. Translation: CASRRTRTSGGEVDTQYF.

The chain is built from TRBV5-1 and TRBJ1-3; the D gene is possibly TRBD1 (6 bases). Germline CDR1 SGHRS, CDR2 YFSETQ. The V end was cut by 4 bases, the J end by 4 bases, with 18 bases between. The CDR3 loop spans 16 amino acids. CDR3 in DNA: TGCGCCAGCAGCCGTGACCCCCAGGGGTCGGGAAACACCATATATTTT. It translates to CASSRDPQGSGNTIYF.

The chain carries TRBV19 and TRBJ1-2, with D unclear. Germline assignment: CDR1 LNHDA and CDR2 SQIVND (reference sequence). Deletions cut 7 bases from V and 4 bases from J, with 13 bases between. The CDR3 length is 13 residues. The CDR3 here is CASTAAAIYGYTF. The CDR3, as DNA: TGTGCCAGTACAGCGGCAGCAATCTATGGCTACACCTTC.

The chain couples TRBV19 to TRBJ2-5; TRBD1 matches 9 bases. This CDR3 spans 13 amino acids. CDR1 LNHDA and CDR2 SQIVND come from the germline V gene (reference sequence). Unmatched junction bases numbered 3, after V lost 6 bases and J lost 4 bases. The chain's CDR3 is CASRTGGRETQYF. In DNA, the CDR3 is TGTGCCAGTAGAACAGGGGGCCGAGAGACCCAGTACTTC.

V and J are TRBV4-1 and TRBJ2-2, with D possibly being TRBD2 (7 bases). The CDR3 length is 16 residues. The V gene lost 1 base and the J gene lost 3 bases, with 12 bases spanning the gap. Germline V CDR1 and CDR2: MGHRA, YSYEKL. The CDR3 bases are TGCGCCAGCAGCCAAGTCGGGGGGCACGACACCGGGGAGCTGTTTTTT. It translates to CASSQVGGHDTGELFF.